This record covers a single TCR beta chain. The data are from a study of blood T cell repertoires in COVID-19. The overall study: Some COVID-19 samples were acute and others convalescent; all came from the United States, Italy and Spain. Sources were T cells, B-cell-depleted T cells, or PBMCs; the material itself was cDNA or gDNA.

In the study's own analysis: Amplification with reference gene primers provided the estimates of nucleated cell counts. Method: immunoSEQ multiplex PCR; TCRdb's copy keeps in-frame clones and lacks some. The D gene and trimming were derived from the DNA, and the V and J assignments and clone size from that table. The data contain 35,000 to 45,000 clones, roughly 89% of them singletons. The TCR was taken from a human donor in a cohort sampled during active COVID-19. Sequencing used peripheral blood.

The CDR3 loop is CASSPGQPVNEKLFF. The CDR3 bases are TGTGCCAGCAGCCCGGGACAGCCGGTTAATGAAAAACTGTTTTTT. The chain carries TRBV11-2 and TRBJ1-4, with 7 bases aligning to TRBD1. Germline trimming cut 5 bases from V and 4 bases from J; bases unmatched to any gene: 7. CDR1 and CDR2 (germline): SGHAT, FQNNGV. The CDR3 has 15 amino acids.